The following is a T cell receptor beta chain sequence with its context. Its antigen is not identified. Every one of the donors was a Caucasian adult that lived in Nashville, Tennessee. Germline V gives CDR1 SNHLY, CDR2 FYNNEI. The CDR3 is 16 amino acids. The V gene end was trimmed by 7 bases and the J gene end by 4 bases; junction bases not matched to a gene: 15. Using immunoSEQ multiplex PCR, the repertoire was profiled, and TCRdb retains in-frame clones only, with some absent. This table holds over a million clones, around 78% found once. This entry belongs to a study of shared clonotypes between healthy human individuals. Study conclusions and caveats: Measured sharing among donors was expected to vary with sequencing depth.

The rearrangement joins TRBV2 to TRBJ2-5, with 7 bases that match TRBD2. This clonotype was obtained from a man between 18 and 29 years old in good health. Some clones in this sample may be carry-over from other donors' samples. Sample: memory CD4+ T cells from PBMCs. Subset noted: CD45RA-negative fraction. The chain's CDR3 is CASIAGRAGIVETQYF. The CDR3 DNA follows: TGTGCCAGCATTGCAGGGAGGGCCGGGATCGTAGAGACCCAGTACTTC.